This T cell receptor (beta chain) was sequenced during a study of a mutant IDH1 vaccine in newly diagnosed glioma. Findings and caveats of the study: Patients showed vaccine-induced immune responses at a rate of 90% to 95%.

Clones were sequenced by immunoSEQ multiplex PCR, and TCRdb holds only the in-frame ones, with some missing. Seen here are around 38,000 clones, about four fifths observed once, and the top ten hold 24%. The CDR3 has 14 amino acids. From germline, CDR1 is SGHRS and CDR2 YFSETQ. The V gene lost 1 base and the J gene lost 3 bases, with 11 bases spanning the gap. Noted time point: week 5, during vaccination. Vaccine doses each comprised 300 ug of mutant IDH1 20-mer peptide, with topical imiquimod. The donor cohort comprised cases of new WHO grade 3 or 4 IDH1-mutant, ATRX-lost astrocytoma. In the case of this clone: Its antigen is currently unknown.

The starting material was PBMCs, obtained from a glioma patient whose treatment included an IDH1 peptide vaccine. The chain combines TRBV5-1 with TRBJ2-7; D ambiguous. The TCR sequence derives from a young man with glioma. CDR3 nucleotide sequence: TGCGCCAGCAGCTTGTCCTGGAGAGGCTACGAGCAGTACTTC. Its protein product is CASSLSWRGYEQYF.